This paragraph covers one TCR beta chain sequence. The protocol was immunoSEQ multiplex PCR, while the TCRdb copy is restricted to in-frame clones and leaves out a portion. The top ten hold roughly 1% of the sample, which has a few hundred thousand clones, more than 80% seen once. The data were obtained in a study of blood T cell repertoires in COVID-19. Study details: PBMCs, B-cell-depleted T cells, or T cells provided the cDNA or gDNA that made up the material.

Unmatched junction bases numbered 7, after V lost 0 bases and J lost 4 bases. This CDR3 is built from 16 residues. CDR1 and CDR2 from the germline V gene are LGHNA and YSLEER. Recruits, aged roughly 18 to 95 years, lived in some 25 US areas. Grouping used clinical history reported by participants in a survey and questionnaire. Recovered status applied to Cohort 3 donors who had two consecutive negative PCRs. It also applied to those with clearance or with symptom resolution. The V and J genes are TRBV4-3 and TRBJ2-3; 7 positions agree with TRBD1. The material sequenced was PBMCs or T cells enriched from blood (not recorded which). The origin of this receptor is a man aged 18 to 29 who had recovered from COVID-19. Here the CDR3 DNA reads TGCGCCAGCAGCCAAGATGGTACAGGGGTCCCAGATACGCAGTATTTT. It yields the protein CASSQDGTGVPDTQYF.